This is a list of T cell receptor beta chains from one sample in a study of cytotoxic CD8 clonotypes in ibrutinib-treated CLL. Libraries were prepared by immunoSEQ multiplex PCR; TCRdb keeps only in-frame clonotypes and omits some of them. The table has a few hundred thousand clones, approximately 67% seen once. The source material was PBMCs, sampled after 36 months of ibrutinib treatment. These receptors came from a human donor with chronic lymphocytic leukemia. Each CDR3 is given with its conserved first and last residue. D genes are given only for firm matches. Clone size is not always given. Where it is, it says once, few, many or a class for expanded clones.

13,TRBD2,TRBV10-1,few,TRBJ2-3,TGCGCCAGCAGACTAGCGGGGGAAGATACGCAGTATTTT,CASRLAGEDTQYF
13,.,TRBV14,.,TRBJ1-1,TGTGCCAGCACCAAGGCGGAGAACACTGAAGCTTTCTTT,CASTKAENTEAFF
18,TRBD1,TRBV15,.,TRBJ1-5,TGTGCCACCAGCTCGGACAGGGCAGGAACATATAGCAATCAGCCCCAGCATTTT,CATSSDRAGTYSNQPQHF
13,.,TRBV6-4,.,TRBJ1-5,TGTGCCAGCAGTGTGGGGGCCAATCAGCCCCAGCATTTT,CASSVGANQPQHF
15,TRBD2,TRBV9,.,TRBJ2-5,TGTGCCAGCAGCGTAGTGCTAGCGGGAGTAGAGACCCAGTACTTC,CASSVVLAGVETQYF
17,.,TRBV4-1,.,TRBJ2-1,TGCGCCAGCAGCCAAGAACCGGGGGCCCGATCCTACAATGAGCAGTTCTTC,CASSQEPGARSYNEQFF
16,.,TRBV15,once,TRBJ2-7,TGTGCCACCAGCAGAGATCTGCCCCAGACGGGTTACGAGCAGTACTTC,CATSRDLPQTGYEQYF
13,.,TRBV27,.,TRBJ2-5,TGTGCCAGCACCCCCACGGGTGGGGAGACCCAGTACTTC,CASTPTGGETQYF
16,TRBD1,TRBV2,few,TRBJ1-3,TGTGCCACCAACCAGGGACAGGGGGCAACTGGAAACACCATATATTTT,CATNQGQGATGNTIYF
15,TRBD2,TRBV6-5,.,TRBJ2-1,TGTGCCAGCAGTCCCCGAATAGCGGGGGGGCATGAGCAGTTCTTC,CASSPRIAGGHEQFF
16,.,TRBV14,.,TRBJ2-1,TGTGCCAGCAGCCCCATCAGGATGGTGGGATACAATGAGCAGTTCTTC,CASSPIRMVGYNEQFF
13,.,TRBV2,.,TRBJ1-4,TGTGCCAGCACGGTCAACGGGAATGAAAAACTGTTTTTT,CASTVNGNEKLFF
14,.,TRBV6-5,few,TRBJ1-2,TGTGCCAGCAGACCCGGGACCCCGGGCTATGGCTACACCTTC,CASRPGTPGYGYTF
12,.,TRBV2,.,TRBJ2-7,TGTGCCAGCAGTGCGAGGGGACTCGAGCAGTACTTC,CASSARGLEQYF
16,.,TRBV6-4,.,TRBJ2-3,TGTGCCAGCAGTGACGGGGGAGGTGGAGCGGCAGATACGCAGTATTTT,CASSDGGGGAADTQYF
15,.,TRBV15,.,TRBJ2-3,TGTGCCACCAGCAGAGTTGCGGATAGAACAGATACGCAGTATTTT,CATSRVADRTDTQYF
12,.,TRBV19,.,TRBJ1-5,TGTGCCAGTAGTATTGACAGTAGTATCCAGCATTTT,CASSIDSSIQHF
13,.,TRBV9,.,TRBJ2-5,TGTGCCAGCAGCGTAGGCAGGGTTGAGACCCAGTACTTC,CASSVGRVETQYF
14,.,TRBV19,.,TRBJ2-7,TGTGCCAGTAACCCAAGGGGGGTAGACGACGAGCAGTACTTC,CASNPRGVDDEQYF
15,TRBD1,TRBV5-1,few,TRBJ2-1,TGCGCCAGCAGCTTGGGGGACAGGGTTTACAATGAGCAGTTCTTC,CASSLGDRVYNEQFF
11,.,TRBV15,.,TRBJ2-1,TGTGCCGCCCAGAGCGACAATGAGCAGTTCTTC,CAAQSDNEQFF
14,TRBD1,TRBV2,.,TRBJ2-7,TGTGCCAGCAGGGGAGACAGGGGCTCGGGTGAGCAGTACTTC,CASRGDRGSGEQYF
17,.,TRBV28,.,TRBJ1-4,TGTGCCAGCAGTTTAATTCGAACAGCGTCAACTAATGAAAAACTGTTTTTT,CASSLIRTASTNEKLFF